These 27 T cell receptor beta chains were all obtained from the same sample, sequenced in a study of T cells in Graves' hyperthyroidism and ophthalmopathy. The TCR beta CDR3 regions underwent amplification using RNA transcripts as the source. HTBI primers were the set used in a first-round RT-PCR of the TCR CDR3. Each CDR3 protein gets one entry after TCRdb re-called the multiplex PCR reads with MiXCR. The table includes roughly 700,000 distinct CDR3 sequences, 12% to 15% detected once. Sample: blood. These receptors all come from a woman aged 18 to 35 with Graves' hyperthyroidism.

This clonotype was observed many times. The chain is built from TRBV7-8 and TRBJ2-1, with 7 nucleotides matching TRBD2. Per the germline V gene, CDR1 is SGHVS and CDR2 is FQNEAQ. V shed 8 bases, J shed 5 bases, and the junction held 6 bases outside the gene matches. CDR3 length equals 13 residues. This CDR3 reads CASQRDNDNEQFF. For the CDR3, the DNA is TGTGCCAGCCAGCGGGATAACGACAATGAGCAGTTCTTC.

The chain has TRBV2 and TRBJ2-7; D not resolved. The germline V gene encodes CDR1 SNHLY and CDR2 FYNNEI. Between the trimmed V and J ends, which lost 2 bases and 2 bases, there was a span of 10 bases. CDR3 size: 14 residues. The CDR3 bases are TGTGCCAGCAGTGAAAGAAGGTCCCCCTACGAGCAGTACTTC. Amino acids: CASSERRSPYEQYF.

This sequence joins TRBV12-3 or TRBV12-4 and TRBJ2-3; the D gene could be TRBD1 or TRBD2 (5 bases each). The CDR3 has 11 residues. Between the trimmed V and J ends, which lost 7 bases and 7 bases, there was a span of 9 bases. The CDR3 spells CASTMGHTQYF. The CDR3 DNA reads TGTGCCAGCACCATGGGACATACGCAGTATTTT.

This clonotype was counted ten times or more. The chain combines TRBV3-1 with TRBJ2-2; D might be TRBD2 (5 bases). The CDR3 is 14 residues long. CDR1 LGHDT and CDR2 YNNKEL come from the germline V gene (reference sequence). V lost 1 base and J lost 4, with 7 bases in between. The CDR3 region is CASSQGGSTGELFF. CDR3 nucleotide sequence: TGTGCCAGCAGCCAAGGAGGGTCCACCGGGGAGCTGTTTTTT.

This clonotype was detected ten times or more. This sequence joins TRBV10-2 and TRBJ1-4; a possible D gene is TRBD1 (5 bases). Germline V gene sequence: CDR1 WSHSY, CDR2 SAAADI. The CDR3 runs to 14 residues. Trimming removed 6 bases from V and 4 bases from J, with 12 bases in between. The CDR3 nucleotides read TGCGCCAGCAGGTGGGACGGCCTTAATGAAAAACTGTTTTTT. This sequence encodes CASRWDGLNEKLFF.

The CDR3, as DNA: TGTGCCAGTAGTATAGGAACTAGTCGAGTCAACATTCAGTACTTC. Translating it yields CASSIGTSRVNIQYF. J is TRBJ2-4 and V is TRBV19; a possible D gene is TRBD2 (5 bases). There are 15 residues in the CDR3. CDR1 and CDR2 from the germline V gene are LNHDA and SQIVND (reference sequence). V shed 1 base and J shed 7 bases, with 14 bases lying between them.

This chain connects TRBV7-8 to TRBJ2-5, with unresolved D. V was clipped by 1 base and J by 1 base, with 4 bases between them. CDR1 is SGHVS and CDR2 is FQNEAQ in the germline V gene. This CDR3 region has 13 residues. The CDR3 DNA reads TGTGCCAGCAGCTTAGTATTCCAAGAGACCCAGTACTTC. It encodes CASSLVFQETQYF.

In its sample, this clonotype was seen many times. The gene calls are TRBV5-6 and TRBJ2-3, with 11 bases matching TRBD2. The CDR3 contains 19 residues. The V and J ends lost 4 bases and 2 bases, in that order; junction bases with no gene match: 15. In germline, CDR1 is SGHDT, CDR2 YYEEEE. This CDR3 reads CASSGEYSGTSGFTDTQYF. For the CDR3, the DNA is TGTGCCAGCAGCGGGGAGTACTCCGGGACTAGCGGATTCACAGATACGCAGTATTTT. Together with reference TRBV5-6 and TRBJ2-3, the CDR3 gives the full variable domain: DAGVTQSPTHLIKTRGQQVTLRCSPKSGHDTVSWYQQALGQGPQFIFQYYEEEERQRGNFPDRFSGHQFPNYSSELNVNALLLGDSALYLCASSGEYSGTSGFTDTQYFGPGTRLTVL.

This clonotype occurred many times. The rearrangement uses TRBV11-2 and TRBJ2-1; D is perhaps TRBD1 (5 bases). V dropped 7 bases and J dropped 8 bases, with 18 bases sitting between them. The germline V gene has CDR1 SGHAT and CDR2 FQNNGV. There are 14 residues in the CDR3. The CDR3: CASKYAGRRDEQFF. As DNA, the CDR3 is TGTGCCAGCAAGTACGCTGGGCGCAGGGATGAGCAGTTCTTC. Looking up the rest from reference TRBV11-2 and TRBJ2-1 gives the full variable domain: EAGVAQSPRYKIIEKRQSVAFWCNPISGHATLYWYQQILGQGPKLLIQFQNNGVVDDSQLPKDRFSAERLKGVDSTLKIQPAKLEDSAVYLCASKYAGRRDEQFFGPGTRLTVL.

This clonotype was picked up many times. The rearrangement joins TRBV11-2 to TRBJ2-7; TRBD2 agrees at 13 bases. V shed 7 bases and J 3 bases; nucleotides not matched to a gene: 3. This CDR3 is 14 amino acids long. The germline CDR1 and CDR2 sequences are SGHAT and FQNNGV. The CDR3 DNA reads as TGTGCCAGCATGCGACTAGCGGGAGGCTACGAGCAGTACTTC. This gives the protein CASMRLAGGYEQYF.

This clonotype has more than one count but fewer than ten. This rearrangement joins TRBV4-3 to TRBJ2-7, with TRBD1 matching over 10 bases. With V trimmed by 2 bases and J by 3 bases, 10 bases remained unmatched. The CDR3 is 17 amino acids. The germline gives CDR1 LGHNA, CDR2 YSLEER. The CDR3: CASSQHFRTGGSYEQYF. CDR3 sequence (DNA): TGCGCCAGCAGCCAACATTTTCGGACAGGGGGTAGCTACGAGCAGTACTTC.

This clonotype was seen at least ten times. The chain carries TRBV12-3 or TRBV12-4 and TRBJ2-5, with 9 nucleotides matching TRBD2. V shed 2 bases, J shed 4 bases, and the junction held 11 bases outside the gene matches. This CDR3 spans 17 amino acids. The CDR3 reads CASSLTKAGTSRETQYF. The CDR3 DNA is TGTGCCAGCAGTTTAACGAAAGCCGGGACTAGCAGAGAGACCCAGTACTTC.

In its sample, this clonotype was seen many times. This chain links TRBV6-6 with TRBJ1-3; 7 bases agree with TRBD1. This CDR3 spans 17 amino acids. Germline trimming cut 1 base from V and 1 base from J; bases unmatched to any gene: 7. Germline V CDR1 and CDR2: MNHNY, SVGAGI (reference sequence). The CDR3 DNA reads TGTGCCAGCAGTTACTGGGAAGGGGGCGCATCTGGAAACACCATATATTTT. As protein: CASSYWEGGASGNTIYF.

With regard to this clonotype: Since no conserved phenylalanine or tryptophan closes the CDR3, a read error is the likely cause. This chain links TRBV6-1 with TRBJ2-5; D not certain. Trimming removed 7 bases from V and 5 bases from J, with 14 bases in between. The CDR3 covers 13 residues. Germline-derived CDR1 and CDR2 are MNHNS and SASEGT. The DNA of the CDR3 is TGTGCCAGCAATATCTACCAAACGGAGACCCAGTACCTC. Its translation: CASNIYQTETQYL.

This clonotype was seen only a few times. V is TRBV7-2 and J is TRBJ1-2; D not certain. V was trimmed by 1 base and J by 4 bases, leaving 10 bases between them. The CDR3 spans 14 residues. In germline, CDR1 is SGHTA, CDR2 FQGNSA. The CDR3 sequence is CASSLETASYGYTF. CDR3 sequence (DNA): TGTGCCAGCAGCTTAGAGACGGCGAGCTATGGCTACACCTTC.

J is TRBJ2-7 and V is TRBV24-1; 15 nucleotides line up with TRBD2. V lost 3 bases, J lost 4 bases, and 0 bases stayed unmatched. The CDR3 covers 15 residues. Germline V gene data show CDR1 as KGHDR and CDR2 as SFDVKD. This CDR3 reads CATSDGTSGRYEQYF. The DNA of the CDR3 is TGTGCCACCAGTGATGGGACTAGCGGGAGGTACGAGCAGTACTTC.

The sample holds many counts of this clonotype. This sequence joins TRBV29-1 and TRBJ2-5, with D perhaps TRBD2 (6 bases). The CDR3 is made up of 15 amino acids. In germline, CDR1 is SQVTM, CDR2 ANQGSEA. Trimming removed 6 bases from V and 5 bases from J, with 22 bases in between. The CDR3 sequence: CSVGLGQSSGETQYF. CDR3 coding DNA: TGCAGCGTCGGCCTTGGGCAGTCCAGCGGGGAGACCCAGTACTTC.

This clonotype was seen repeatedly, ten times or more. The chain carries TRBV6-1 and TRBJ2-3; TRBD2 aligns across 14 bases. Germline lookup yields CDR1 MNHNS and CDR2 SASEGT. J lost 4 bases, V lost 7 bases, and 7 bases had no gene match. There are 16 residues in the CDR3. CDR3 sequence: CASIRLAGGPADTQYF. The CDR3 DNA reads TGTGCCAGCATACGACTAGCGGGAGGGCCAGCAGATACGCAGTATTTT.

This clonotype has a count of ten or more. The V gene is TRBV28, the J gene TRBJ1-1; maybe TRBD1 (6 bases). The germline CDR1 and CDR2 sequences are MDHEN and SYDVKM. The CDR3 contains 16 residues. With 3 bases removed from V and 1 base from J, the gap between germline ends came to 15 bases. The CDR3 sequence: CASSFGWGRGNTEAFF. The CDR3 coding sequence is TGTGCCAGCAGTTTCGGTTGGGGCAGGGGGAACACTGAAGCTTTCTTT.

DNA for the CDR3: TGTGCCAGCAGTTACTCTCCAGATCAGGGGGAGCTGTTTTTT. Translated, it gives CASSYSPDQGELFF. This chain uses TRBV6-5 with TRBJ2-2; D gene uncertain. The CDR3 totals 14 residues. Trimming left V 0 bases short and J 8 bases short, with 10 bases between. CDR1 MNHEY and CDR2 SVGAGI come from the germline V gene.

This clonotype has just a few counts. J is TRBJ1-5 and V is TRBV15; D is unresolved. With 0 bases removed from V and 7 bases from J, the gap between germline ends came to 13 bases. This CDR3 is built from 15 residues. Germline V gene data show CDR1 as LNHNV and CDR2 as YYDKDF (reference sequence). The CDR3 protein is CATSRDRGRGQPQHF. CDR3 DNA: TGTGCCACCAGCAGAGATCGAGGGCGAGGGCAGCCCCAGCATTTT.

The chain couples TRBV12-3 or TRBV12-4 to TRBJ1-2; no reliable D call. V lost 4 bases and J 0 bases, leaving 12 bases between the germline ends. The CDR3 sequence is 15 residues long. Written as DNA, the CDR3 is TGTGCCAGCAGTTCACCATCGGAAGCTAACTATGGCTACACCTTC. Translation: CASSSPSEANYGYTF.

V and J are TRBV3-1 and TRBJ2-1; D assignment may be TRBD1 or TRBD2 (5 bases each). The CDR3 is 15 residues long. Germline assignment: CDR1 LGHDT and CDR2 YNNKEL (reference sequence). V was cut by 5 bases and J by 7 bases, with 18 bases left in between. The CDR3 bases are TGTGCCAGCAGCGCTACCCTACCGGGGCGGAATGAGCAGTTCTTC. It is translated as CASSATLPGRNEQFF.

The table lists this clonotype with a few counts. The rearrangement uses TRBV29-1 and TRBJ1-4; 9 bases agree with TRBD1. V trimming: 6 bases; J trimming: 0 bases; junction bases outside the gene matches: 2. Germline V gives CDR1 SQVTM, CDR2 ANQGSEA. The CDR3 is 14 amino acids. CDR3 nucleotide sequence: TGCAGCGTCAGACAGGGGGCAACTAATGAAAAACTGTTTTTT. It is translated as CSVRQGATNEKLFF.

This sequence joins TRBV28 and TRBJ2-1; D call uncertain. The CDR3 loop spans 13 amino acids. Germline values: CDR1 MDHEN, CDR2 SYDVKM. V gave up 7 bases and J gave up 0 bases, with 7 bases separating them. CDR3 region: CASIPSSYNEQFF. CDR3 DNA: TGTGCCAGCATCCCTAGCTCCTACAATGAGCAGTTCTTC.

Of note for this clonotype: A much larger clone differs by one base, so this may be a read error. V is TRBV27 and J is TRBJ2-6; 7 nucleotides align to TRBD1. The CDR3 is made up of 19 amino acids. Looked up from germline, CDR1 is MNHEY and CDR2 is SMNVEV (reference sequence). Losses at the gene ends were 8 bases for V and 0 bases for J; bases not matched to a gene: 16. DNA for the CDR3: TGTGCCAGCGGTTCGAGGGACAGCCGGGTGGGCTCTGGGGCCAACGTCCTGACTTTC. Encoded protein: CASGSRDSRVGSGANVLTF.

This clonotype has at least ten counts. The chain links TRBV29-1 to TRBJ1-1; D remains ambiguous. Trimming removed 4 bases at V and 2 bases at J, with 11 bases between. The CDR3 runs to 13 residues. The germline gives CDR1 SQVTM, CDR2 ANQGSEA. The CDR3 DNA follows: TGCAGCGTTGCAATCGGGGTAAACACTGAAGCTTTCTTT. It encodes CSVAIGVNTEAFF.